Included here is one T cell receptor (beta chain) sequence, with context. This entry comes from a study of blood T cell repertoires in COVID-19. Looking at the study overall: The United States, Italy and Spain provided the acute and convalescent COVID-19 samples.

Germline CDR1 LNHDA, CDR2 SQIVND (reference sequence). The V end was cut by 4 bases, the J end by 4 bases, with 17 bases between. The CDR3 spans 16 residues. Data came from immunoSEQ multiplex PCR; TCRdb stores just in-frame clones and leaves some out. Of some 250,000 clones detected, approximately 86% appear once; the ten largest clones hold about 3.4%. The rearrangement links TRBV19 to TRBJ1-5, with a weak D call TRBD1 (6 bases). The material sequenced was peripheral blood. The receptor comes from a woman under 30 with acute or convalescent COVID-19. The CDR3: CASSTTLGAGNQPQHF. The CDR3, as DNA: TGTGCCAGTAGTACAACTCTGGGGGCAGGTAATCAGCCCCAGCATTTT.